The clone carrying this T cell receptor beta chain was detected only a few times. The antigen remains undetermined. Amplified TCR beta CDR3 regions derived from RNA transcripts. During a first-round RT-PCR of the TCR CDR3, the HTBI primer set was used. A single record per CDR3 protein comes from TCRdb applying MiXCR to the multiplex PCR reads. The table lists over 700,000 distinct CDR3 sequences, about 17% of them singletons. The CDR3 runs 14 residues. V lost 6 bases to trimming and J lost 1 base, with 10 bases between them. The data stem from a study of T cells in Graves' hyperthyroidism and ophthalmopathy. Whole-study context: The authors collected peripheral blood at initial diagnosis, before any treatment. Whole-study results and caveats: The model forecast ophthalmopathy, anticipating it by a median roughly 6 months before onset.

The study enrolled patients aged 18 to 65 with newly diagnosed hyperthyroidism of under 2 months' duration. Diagnostic assessment was based on clinical symptoms, serum thyroxine and TRAb, thyroid ultrasound and orbital computed tomography. This rearrangement joins TRBV12-3 or TRBV12-4 to TRBJ2-4; D is unresolved. The sequence was collected from a woman between 50 and 59 years old with Graves' hyperthyroidism that later progressed to Graves' ophthalmopathy. The material sequenced was blood. Written as DNA, the CDR3 is TGTGCCAGCAGCCCCGATTCCGCCAAAAACATTCAGTACTTC. This sequence encodes CASSPDSAKNIQYF.